What follows describes a single T cell receptor (beta chain). Its specific antigen is unknown. Per-nucleotide qualities are absent, and no much larger clonotype sits a single base away. The time point label on this specimen signifies: baseline before first vaccination. The vaccinee samples were drawn from two UK trials, COV001 and COV002, one of which was a single-blind randomized controlled phase 2/3 trial testing AZD1222 (ChAdOx1 nCoV-19) in healthy adults. Trial participant PBMC samples were collected at day 0 and day 28 after the second dose for TCRbeta chain sequencing. The CDR3 measures 18 amino acids from cysteine to phenylalanine. Only the CDR3 DNA stays, 54 bases, in frame from base 1. V is pruned by 4 bases and J by 2 bases, leaving 14 bases of the junction without a gene match. CDR1 ENHRY and CDR2 SYGVKD are derived from the germline V gene. This specimen belongs to a study of T cell responses to AZD1222 COVID-19 vaccine (dated by TCRdb to about 2021). As for the study more broadly: Because spike-specific TCR depth and breadth did not differ between the two schedules, AZD1222 recipients who got a second dose at roughly 4 weeks were pooled with those who got a second dose at roughly 12 weeks. TCR sequencing was performed for over 230 trial participants, of whom 200 to 220 were given two doses of AZD1222 and approximately 25 were given two doses of MenACWY control vaccine. Trial participants were enrolled by age into subgroups of 18-55, 56-69 and 70-plus years, and approximately 150, 30 and 60 TCR-sequenced participants, respectively, were included in these subgroups. Broad study findings and their caveats: Because no day 14 peak-response samples were available, the repertoires could be characterized only after the peak T cell response. In the small 56-69-year group, the increase in depth fell short of significance, most likely because of low power. Reportedly, close to half of the unique spike-specific TCRs recognized epitopes lying outside the regions that are mutated in the B.1.351 and B.1.1.7 variants. After two AZD1222 doses, both the breadth and the depth of spike-specific TCRs were significantly higher than at day 0 and than in MenACWY recipients. The vaccine-associated CD4 TCRs covered the entire spike protein, and the dominant responses fell in regions 160-218 and 743-854. Participants were mostly white British, with more females than males. The authors suggested clonal diversity may have been underestimated. Conclusions about previously exposed vaccinees are limited, since just 6 or 7 AZD1222 recipients were seropositive for SARS-CoV-2 at baseline.

The CDR3 regions of human TCRbeta chains were analyzed by immunosequencing. In the paper's pipeline: TCRs in the repertoires were matched against a reference library of SARS-CoV-2-specific TCRs that had been generated with the MIRA antigen-specificity platform. Breadth was defined as the fraction of unique TCRs that were SARS-CoV-2-associated, and depth was defined as the fraction of total T cells that were SARS-CoV-2-associated. Using the MIRA data, every spike-specific TCR was mapped to the spike region that the TCR reacted to and assigned to either a CD4 or a CD8 class. Log10-transformed breadth and depth values were compared by one-way ANOVA with Sidak's multiple comparisons tests. Not all clones reach the TCRdb copy of this immuneACCESS table, which keeps in-frame sequences only. Checked studies attribute under half of the gap to unresolved V genes and leave the rest unexplained. V, J and clone size were drawn from that table, and D and trimming were deduced from the DNA. The sample data list approximately 110,000 clones, and 85% to 90% of these were observed just once. 2.5% of the sample is taken by the ten largest.

Sequencing was performed on peripheral blood, taken on day 0 of AZD1222 vaccination. This TCR came from an adult in good health. Here the chain combines TRBV10-3 and TRBJ2-7; TRBD2 agrees with 10 junctional bases. The CDR3 region: CAISVAGTSVTAPYEQYF. The nucleotide sequence reads as follows: TGTGCCATCAGTGTAGCCGGGACTAGCGTCACAGCACCCTACGAGCAGTACTTC.